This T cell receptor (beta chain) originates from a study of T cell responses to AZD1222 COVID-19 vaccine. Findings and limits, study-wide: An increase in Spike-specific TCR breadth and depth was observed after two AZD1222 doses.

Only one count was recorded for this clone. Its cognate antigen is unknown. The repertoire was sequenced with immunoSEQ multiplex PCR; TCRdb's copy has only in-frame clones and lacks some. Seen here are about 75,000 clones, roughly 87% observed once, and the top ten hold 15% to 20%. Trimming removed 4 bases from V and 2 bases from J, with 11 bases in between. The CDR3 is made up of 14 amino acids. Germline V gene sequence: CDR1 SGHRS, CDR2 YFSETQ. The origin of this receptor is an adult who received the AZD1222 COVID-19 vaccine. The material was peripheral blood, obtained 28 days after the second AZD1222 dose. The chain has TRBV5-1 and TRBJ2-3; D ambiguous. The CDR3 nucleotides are TGCGCCAGCAGCGTGGCTAGAAACACAGATACGCAGTATTTT. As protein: CASSVARNTDTQYF.